This TCR beta chain came from a study of blood T cell repertoires in COVID-19. This CDR3 is built from 14 residues. Trimming cost V 0 bases and J 8 bases, with 14 bases left between them. The germline CDR1 and CDR2 sequences are SGHRS and YFSETQ. Original processing notes: Amplification with reference gene primers provided the estimates of nucleated cell counts. Profiling relied on immunoSEQ multiplex PCR, and the TCRdb table lists in-frame clones only, not all of them. Clonal size and the V and J genes are those of that table, whereas D and trimming came from the DNA. The table records fewer than 400,000 clones, around 86% of them present only once. Only one count was recorded for this clone.

Specimen: PBMCs or T cells enriched from blood (not recorded which). This chain links TRBV5-1 with TRBJ1-2, with D possibly TRBD1 on 5 matching bases. The clonotype comes from a man in his 60s who had recovered from COVID-19. This CDR3 is CASSLEGQLGGYTF. CDR3 coding DNA: TGCGCCAGCAGCTTGGAAGGACAATTAGGCGGCTACACCTTC. The whole variable domain, remainder taken from reference TRBV5-1 and TRBJ1-2, is KAGVTQTPRYLIKTRGQQVTLSCSPISGHRSVSWYQQTPGQGLQFLFEYFSETQRNKGNFPGRFSGRQFSNSRSEMNVSTLELGDSALYLCASSLEGQLGGYTFGSGTRLTVV.